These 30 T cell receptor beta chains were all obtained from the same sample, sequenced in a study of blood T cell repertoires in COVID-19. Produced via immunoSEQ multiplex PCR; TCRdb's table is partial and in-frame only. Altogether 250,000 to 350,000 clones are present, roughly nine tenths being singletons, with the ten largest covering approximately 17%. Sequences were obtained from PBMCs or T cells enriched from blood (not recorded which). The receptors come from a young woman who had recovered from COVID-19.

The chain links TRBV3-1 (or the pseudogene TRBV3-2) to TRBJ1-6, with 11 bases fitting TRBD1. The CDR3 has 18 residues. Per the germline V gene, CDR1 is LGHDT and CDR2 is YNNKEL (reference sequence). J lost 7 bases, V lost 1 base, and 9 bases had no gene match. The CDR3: CASSQGPGQGALNSPLHF. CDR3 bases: TGTGCCAGCAGCCAAGGTCCAGGACAGGGGGCCCTCAATTCACCCCTCCACTTT.

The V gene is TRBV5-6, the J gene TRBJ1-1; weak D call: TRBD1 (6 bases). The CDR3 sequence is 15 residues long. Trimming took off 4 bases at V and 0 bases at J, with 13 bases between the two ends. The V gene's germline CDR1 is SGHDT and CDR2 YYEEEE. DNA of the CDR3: TGTGCCAGCAGCCCAGGGGCCAGCCTGAACACTGAAGCTTTCTTT. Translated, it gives CASSPGASLNTEAFF.

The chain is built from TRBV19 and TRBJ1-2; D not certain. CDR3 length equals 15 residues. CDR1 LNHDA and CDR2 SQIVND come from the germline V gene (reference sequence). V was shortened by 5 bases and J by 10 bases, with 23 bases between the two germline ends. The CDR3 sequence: CASSEMEATARPYTF. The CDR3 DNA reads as TGTGCCAGTAGTGAAATGGAGGCGACGGCGCGGCCCTACACCTTC.

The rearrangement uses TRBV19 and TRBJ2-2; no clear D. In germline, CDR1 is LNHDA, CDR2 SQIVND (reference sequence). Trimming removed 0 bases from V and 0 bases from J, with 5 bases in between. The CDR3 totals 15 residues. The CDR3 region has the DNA TGTGCCAGTAGTATAGATGGGCCGAACACCGGGGAGCTGTTTTTT. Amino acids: CASSIDGPNTGELFF.

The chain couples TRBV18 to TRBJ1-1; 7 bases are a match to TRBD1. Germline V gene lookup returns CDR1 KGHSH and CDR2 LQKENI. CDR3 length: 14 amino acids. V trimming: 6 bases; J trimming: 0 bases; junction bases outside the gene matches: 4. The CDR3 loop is CASSQQGMNTEAFF. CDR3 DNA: TGTGCCAGCTCCCAACAGGGGATGAACACTGAAGCTTTCTTT.

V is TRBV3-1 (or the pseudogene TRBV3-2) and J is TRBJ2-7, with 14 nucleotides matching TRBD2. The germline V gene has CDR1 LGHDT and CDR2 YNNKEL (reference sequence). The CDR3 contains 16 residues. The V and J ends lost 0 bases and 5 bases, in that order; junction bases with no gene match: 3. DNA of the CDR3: TGTGCCAGCAGCCAAGACACGGGACTAGCGGGAGACGAGCAGTACTTC. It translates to CASSQDTGLAGDEQYF.

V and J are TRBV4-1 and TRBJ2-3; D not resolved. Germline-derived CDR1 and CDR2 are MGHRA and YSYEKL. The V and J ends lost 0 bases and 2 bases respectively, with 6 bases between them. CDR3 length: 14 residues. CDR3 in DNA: TGCGCCAGCAGCCAAGACATACACACAGATACGCAGTATTTT. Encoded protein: CASSQDIHTDTQYF.

The CDR3 bases are TGCGCCAGCAGCCGAACCGGGACAGATAATTCACCCCTCCACTTT. Residues: CASSRTGTDNSPLHF. This chain joins TRBV4-1 and TRBJ1-6; 7 bases are a match to TRBD1. Trimming cost V 4 bases and J 5 bases; bases outside gene matches: 5. The CDR3 spans 15 residues. The germline V gene has CDR1 MGHRA and CDR2 YSYEKL.

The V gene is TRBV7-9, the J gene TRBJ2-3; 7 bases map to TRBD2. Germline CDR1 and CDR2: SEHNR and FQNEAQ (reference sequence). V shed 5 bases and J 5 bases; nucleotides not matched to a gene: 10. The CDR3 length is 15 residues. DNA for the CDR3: TGTGCCAGCAGCCGATCGAACATAGCGGGAGATACGCAGTATTTT. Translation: CASSRSNIAGDTQYF.

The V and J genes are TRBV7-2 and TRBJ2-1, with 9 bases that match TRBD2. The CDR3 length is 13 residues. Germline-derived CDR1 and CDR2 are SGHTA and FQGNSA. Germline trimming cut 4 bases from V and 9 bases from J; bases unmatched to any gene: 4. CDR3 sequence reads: CASSSSGRLEQFF. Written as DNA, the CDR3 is TGTGCCAGCAGCTCCAGCGGGAGGCTTGAGCAGTTCTTC.

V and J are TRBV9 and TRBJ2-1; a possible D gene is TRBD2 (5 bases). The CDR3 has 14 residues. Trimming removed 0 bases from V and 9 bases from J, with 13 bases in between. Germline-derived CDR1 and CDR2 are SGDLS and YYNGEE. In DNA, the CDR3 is TGTGCCAGCAGCGTAGGAGAGGGTTGGGGTGAGCAGTTCTTC. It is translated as CASSVGEGWGEQFF.

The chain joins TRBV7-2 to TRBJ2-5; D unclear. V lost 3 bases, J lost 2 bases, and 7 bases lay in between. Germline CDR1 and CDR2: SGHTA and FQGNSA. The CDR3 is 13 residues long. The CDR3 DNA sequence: TGTGCCAGCAGCTTCTTTATACAAGAGACCCAGTACTTC. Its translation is CASSFFIQETQYF.

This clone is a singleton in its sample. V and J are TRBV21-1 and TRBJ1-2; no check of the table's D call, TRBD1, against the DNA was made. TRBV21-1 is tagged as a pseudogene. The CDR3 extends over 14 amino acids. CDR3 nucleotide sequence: TGTGCCAGCAGCAGCAGGGACAGGGGAAGCTTGGACACCTTC. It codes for CASSSRDRGSLDTF.

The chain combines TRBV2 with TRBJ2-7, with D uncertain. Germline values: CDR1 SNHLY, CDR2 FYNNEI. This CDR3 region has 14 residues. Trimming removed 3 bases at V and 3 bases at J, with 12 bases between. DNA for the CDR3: TGTGCCAGCAGTGAGAATCTACAGCTCTACGAGCAGTACTTC. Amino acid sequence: CASSENLQLYEQYF.

CDR3 bases: TGTGCCATCAGTGAGGGCAGGGAAAACACCGGGGAGCTGTTTTTT. Amino acid sequence: CAISEGRENTGELFF. The chain couples TRBV10-3 to TRBJ2-2, with a weak D call TRBD1 (5 bases). This CDR3 region has 15 residues. V dropped 2 bases and J dropped 2 bases, with 9 bases sitting between them. Germline CDR1 is ENHRY and CDR2 is SYGVKD.

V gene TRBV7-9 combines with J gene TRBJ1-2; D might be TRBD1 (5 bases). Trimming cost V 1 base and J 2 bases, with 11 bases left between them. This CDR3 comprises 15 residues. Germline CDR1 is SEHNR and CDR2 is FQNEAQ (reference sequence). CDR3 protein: CASSLVGGKNYGYTF. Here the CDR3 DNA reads TGTGCCAGCAGCTTAGTGGGGGGGAAGAACTATGGCTACACCTTC.

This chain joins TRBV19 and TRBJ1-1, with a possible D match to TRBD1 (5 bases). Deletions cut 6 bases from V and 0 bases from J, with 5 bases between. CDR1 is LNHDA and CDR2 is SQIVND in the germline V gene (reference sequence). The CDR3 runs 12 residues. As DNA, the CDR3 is TGTGCCAGTAGGGGGCTGAACACTGAAGCTTTCTTT. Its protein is CASRGLNTEAFF.

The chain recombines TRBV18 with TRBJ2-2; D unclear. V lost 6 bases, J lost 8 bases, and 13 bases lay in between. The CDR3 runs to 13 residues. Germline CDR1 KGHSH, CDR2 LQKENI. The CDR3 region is CASSPVEAGELFF. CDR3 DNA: TGTGCCAGCTCCCCTGTCGAGGCTGGGGAGCTGTTTTTT.

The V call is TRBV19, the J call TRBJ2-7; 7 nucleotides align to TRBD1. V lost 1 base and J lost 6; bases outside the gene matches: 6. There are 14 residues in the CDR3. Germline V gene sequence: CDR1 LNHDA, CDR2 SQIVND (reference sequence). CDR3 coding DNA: TGTGCCAGTAGTATAGGACAGGGAATCGGCGAGCAGTACTTC. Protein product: CASSIGQGIGEQYF.

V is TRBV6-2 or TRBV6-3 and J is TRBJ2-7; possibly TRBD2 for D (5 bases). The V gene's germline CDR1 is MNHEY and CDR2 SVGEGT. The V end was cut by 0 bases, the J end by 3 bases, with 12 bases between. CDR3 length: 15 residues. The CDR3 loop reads CASSYSSDGGYEQYF. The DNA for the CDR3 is TGTGCCAGCAGTTACTCGAGCGACGGAGGCTACGAGCAGTACTTC.

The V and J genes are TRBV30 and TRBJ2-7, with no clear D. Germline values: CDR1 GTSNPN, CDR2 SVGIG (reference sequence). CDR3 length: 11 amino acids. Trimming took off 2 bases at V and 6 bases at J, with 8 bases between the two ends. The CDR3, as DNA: TGTGCCTGGAGTCGGAGAACCGAGCAGTACTTC. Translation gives CAWSRRTEQYF.

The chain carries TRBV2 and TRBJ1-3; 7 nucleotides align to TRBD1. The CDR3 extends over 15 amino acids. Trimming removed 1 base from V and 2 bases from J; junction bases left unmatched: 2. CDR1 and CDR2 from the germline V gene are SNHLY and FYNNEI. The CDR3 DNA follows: TGTGCCAGCAGTGAAGAGGGGACAGCTGGAAACACCATATATTTT. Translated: CASSEEGTAGNTIYF.

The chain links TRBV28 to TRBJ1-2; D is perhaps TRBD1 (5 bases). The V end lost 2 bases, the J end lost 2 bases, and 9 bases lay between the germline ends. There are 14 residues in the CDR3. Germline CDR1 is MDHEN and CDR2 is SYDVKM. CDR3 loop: CASSLLAGNYGYTF. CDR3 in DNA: TGTGCCAGCAGTTTACTCGCAGGGAACTATGGCTACACCTTC.

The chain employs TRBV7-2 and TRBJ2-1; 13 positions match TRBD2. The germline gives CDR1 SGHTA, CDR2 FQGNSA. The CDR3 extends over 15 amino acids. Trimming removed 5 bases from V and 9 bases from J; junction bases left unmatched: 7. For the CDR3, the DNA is TGTGCCAGCAGCCCGACTACTAGCGGGGGGGTTGAGCAGTTCTTC. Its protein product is CASSPTTSGGVEQFF.

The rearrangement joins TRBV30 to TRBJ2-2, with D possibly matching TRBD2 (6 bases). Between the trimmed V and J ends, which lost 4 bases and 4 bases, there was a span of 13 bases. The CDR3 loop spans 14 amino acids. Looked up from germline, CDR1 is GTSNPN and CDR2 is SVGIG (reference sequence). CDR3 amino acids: CAWNRRGGTGELFF. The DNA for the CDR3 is TGTGCCTGGAATAGGCGGGGAGGCACCGGGGAGCTGTTTTTT.

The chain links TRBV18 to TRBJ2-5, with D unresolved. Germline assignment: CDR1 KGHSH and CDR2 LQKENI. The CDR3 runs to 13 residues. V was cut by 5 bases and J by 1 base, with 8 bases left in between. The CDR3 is CASSAWSQETQYF. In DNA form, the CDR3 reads TGTGCCAGCTCAGCATGGAGCCAAGAGACCCAGTACTTC.

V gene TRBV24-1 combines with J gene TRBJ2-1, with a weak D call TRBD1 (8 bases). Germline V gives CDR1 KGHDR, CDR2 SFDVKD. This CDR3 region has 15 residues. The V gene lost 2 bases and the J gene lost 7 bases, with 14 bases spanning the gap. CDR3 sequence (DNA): TGTGCCACCAGTGATTCAGGACAGGGAGGGAATGAGCAGTTCTTC. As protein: CATSDSGQGGNEQFF.

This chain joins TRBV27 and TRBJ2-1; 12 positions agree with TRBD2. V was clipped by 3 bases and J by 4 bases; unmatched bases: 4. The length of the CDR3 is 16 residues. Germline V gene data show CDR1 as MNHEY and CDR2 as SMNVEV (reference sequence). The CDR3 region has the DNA TGTGCCAGCAGTTTTGCTAGCGGGAGGGGGTACAATGAGCAGTTCTTC. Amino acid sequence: CASSFASGRGYNEQFF.

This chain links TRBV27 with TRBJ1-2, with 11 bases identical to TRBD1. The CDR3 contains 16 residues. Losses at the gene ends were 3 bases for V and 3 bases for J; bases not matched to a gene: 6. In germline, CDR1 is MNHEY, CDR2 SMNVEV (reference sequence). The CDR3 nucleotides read TGTGCCAGCAGTTTTCAAGCGGACAGGGGGCACTATGGCTACACCTTC. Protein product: CASSFQADRGHYGYTF.

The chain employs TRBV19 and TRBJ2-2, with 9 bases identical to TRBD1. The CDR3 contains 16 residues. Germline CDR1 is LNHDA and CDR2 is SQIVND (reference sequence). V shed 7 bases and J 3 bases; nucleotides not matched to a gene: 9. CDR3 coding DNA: TGTGCCAGTATCGAGGGGACAGGGCTTTACACCGGGGAGCTGTTTTTT. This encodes CASIEGTGLYTGELFF.